The 24 T cell receptor beta chains listed next were all sequenced from one sample in a study of OX40 agonist ivuxolimab in advanced cancers. TCRdb keeps only in-frame clones here, not all; method: immunoSEQ multiplex PCR. The sample gives almost 85,000 clones, about 86% of which show up once; roughly 6% is in the top ten. This material consisted of CD4+ or CD8+ T cells sorted from blood, taken in a trial of the OX40 agonist ivuxolimab. The origin of the receptors is an adult with an advanced solid tumor such as melanoma, head and neck, liver or kidney cancer.

The rearrangement uses TRBV19 and TRBJ2-3; D is undetermined. Trimming stripped 4 bases from V and 1 base from J, with 9 bases between. CDR3 length: 14 amino acids. Germline values: CDR1 LNHDA, CDR2 SQIVND (reference sequence). CDR3 DNA sequence: TGTGCCAGTAGTACAAGACTCGGCACAGATACGCAGTATTTT. This encodes CASSTRLGTDTQYF.

V is TRBV11-3 and J is TRBJ2-1, with D hard to call. V was shortened by 1 base and J by 7 bases, with 8 bases between the two germline ends. Germline CDR1 is SGHNT and CDR2 is YENEEA. CDR3 length equals 13 residues. CDR3 bases: TGTGCCAGCAGCTTAGGAGAAGGGAATGAGCAGTTCTTC. Protein: CASSLGEGNEQFF.

The chain links TRBV7-8 to TRBJ2-3; no definite D call. The CDR3 has 15 residues. Germline-derived CDR1 and CDR2 are SGHVS and FQNEAQ. The V and J ends lost 1 base and 4 bases respectively, with 12 bases between them. In DNA, the CDR3 is TGTGCCAGCAGCTTAGAATCTCGGGTGGCAGATACGCAGTATTTT. Translation: CASSLESRVADTQYF.

The rearrangement uses TRBV11-3 and TRBJ2-3; tentatively, D is TRBD1 (6 bases). There are 13 residues in the CDR3. V was cut by 0 bases and J by 5 bases, with 6 bases left in between. Germline CDR1 reads SGHNT; CDR2 reads YENEEA. DNA of the CDR3: TGTGCCAGCAGCTTAGAAGGGGGAGATACGCAGTATTTT. Translating it yields CASSLEGGDTQYF. Supplemented by reference TRBV11-3 and TRBJ2-3, the full variable domain reads EAGVVQSPRYKIIEKKQPVAFWCNPISGHNTLYWYLQNLGQGPELLIRYENEEAVDDSQLPKDRFSAERLKGVDSTLKIQPAELGDSAVYLCASSLEGGDTQYFGPGTRLTVL.

The chain couples TRBV18 to TRBJ2-6; unclear D gene. Trimming removed 2 bases at V and 0 bases at J, with 5 bases between. This CDR3 has 15 amino acids. CDR1 is KGHSH, CDR2 LQKENI, per germline. The CDR3 spells CASSPLTSGANVLTF. CDR3 coding DNA: TGTGCCAGCTCACCATTGACCTCTGGGGCCAACGTCCTGACTTTC.

Regarding this clone: Sequence at one end of the junction differs from germline and may be a read error. Other DNA sequences from this sample encode an identical CDR3 as well. The V gene is TRBV2, the J gene TRBJ1-1, with D possibly matching TRBD1 (5 bases). The CDR3 sequence is 14 residues long. CDR1 and CDR2 (germline): SNHLY, FYNNEI. The CDR3 here is CASSVGTSGPEAFF. In DNA, the CDR3 is TGCGCCAGCAGTGTAGGGACCTCGGGGCCTGAAGCTTTCTTT.

The chain has TRBV5-6 and TRBJ2-5, with D possibly being TRBD2 (5 bases). V lost 2 bases, J lost 0 bases, and 17 bases lay in between. The germline V gene has CDR1 SGHDT and CDR2 YYEEEE. This CDR3 has 17 amino acids. The CDR3 loop is CASSFPKVASHQETQYF. In DNA, the CDR3 is TGTGCCAGCAGCTTCCCTAAGGTGGCTAGCCACCAAGAGACCCAGTACTTC.

J is TRBJ1-2 and V is TRBV18; a weak D match, TRBD1 (5 bases). Germline loops: CDR1 KGHSH, CDR2 LQKENI. With 8 bases removed from V and 8 bases from J, the gap between germline ends came to 18 bases. There are 13 residues in the CDR3. DNA for the CDR3: TGTGCCAGCCCGAGGGGCGGGGCGTGGGGCTACACCTTC. Encoded protein: CASPRGGAWGYTF.

The chain combines TRBV18 with TRBJ2-6; 11 bases map to TRBD1. Germline-derived CDR1 and CDR2 are KGHSH and LQKENI. This CDR3 region has 18 residues. V lost 2 bases, J lost 0 bases, and 3 bases stayed unmatched. In DNA, the CDR3 is TGTGCCAGCTCACCAAGGGACAGGGGGAACTCTGGGGCCAACGTCCTGACTTTC. It translates to CASSPRDRGNSGANVLTF.

J is TRBJ1-2 and V is TRBV14; D is perhaps TRBD1 (5 bases). Germline lookup yields CDR1 SGHDN and CDR2 FVKESK. Trimming pared 0 bases from V and 1 base from J, leaving 9 bases between. This CDR3 spans 15 amino acids. CDR3 DNA sequence: TGTGCCAGCAGCCAAGATCACAGGCTTAACTATGGCTACACCTTC. It codes for CASSQDHRLNYGYTF.

The chain recombines TRBV19 with TRBJ1-5; 7 bases are shared with TRBD1. Unmatched junction bases numbered 3, after V lost 9 bases and J lost 4 bases. This CDR3 has 12 residues. CDR1 and CDR2 from the germline V gene are LNHDA and SQIVND (reference sequence). The CDR3, as DNA: TGTGCCAGCCAACAGGGGAATCAGCCCCAGCATTTT. Translation gives CASQQGNQPQHF.

The gene calls are TRBV2 and TRBJ1-1; no clear D. Looked up from germline, CDR1 is SNHLY and CDR2 is FYNNEI. The V end lost 1 base, the J end lost 3 bases, and 12 bases lay between the germline ends. The CDR3 is 15 amino acids. The CDR3 DNA follows: TGTGCCAGCAGTGAAGTGGGTCTTACGGACACTGAAGCTTTCTTT. Its translation: CASSEVGLTDTEAFF.

The V gene is TRBV4-3, the J gene TRBJ1-5; possibly TRBD1 for D (6 bases). CDR1 is LGHNA and CDR2 is YSLEER in the germline V gene. Trimming removed 0 bases from V and 1 base from J, with 7 bases in between. The CDR3 spans 15 residues. CDR3 sequence: CASSQDQGSNQPQHF. In DNA form, the CDR3 reads TGCGCCAGCAGCCAAGATCAGGGGAGCAATCAGCCCCAGCATTTT.

This clone was detected once. This sequence joins TRBV27 and TRBJ2-4, with D maybe TRBD1 (6 bases). The CDR3 contains 17 residues. Between the trimmed V and J ends, which lost 6 bases and 0 bases, there was a span of 18 bases. Germline V gene sequence: CDR1 MNHEY, CDR2 SMNVEV (reference sequence). In nucleotides, the CDR3 is TGTGCCAGCAGCCCCTTGCAGGGGTTGTTAGCCAAAAACATTCAGTACTTC. Protein product: CASSPLQGLLAKNIQYF.

The chain joins TRBV6-5 to TRBJ2-5; D is perhaps TRBD1 (6 bases). This CDR3 contains 13 residues. Germline V gene sequence: CDR1 MNHEY, CDR2 SVGAGI. V was pared by 6 bases and J by 5 bases, with 13 bases between. The CDR3 nucleotides are TGTGCCAGCAGCCTGGGGGCCGCCGAGACCCAGTACTTC. Its protein product is CASSLGAAETQYF.

This clone was found a few times. This chain joins TRBV7-2 and TRBJ1-2; 12 nucleotides match TRBD1. V dropped 4 bases and J dropped 3; count of bases not matched to a gene: 6. Germline-derived CDR1 and CDR2 are SGHTA and FQGNSA. CDR3 size: 16 residues. CDR3: CASSSAGTGGDYGYTF. Written as DNA, the CDR3 is TGTGCCAGCAGCTCGGCCGGGACAGGGGGCGACTATGGCTACACCTTC.

This clone was detected ten times or more. The chain links TRBV7-9 to TRBJ1-1; D is perhaps TRBD1 (6 bases). Per the germline V gene, CDR1 is SEHNR and CDR2 is FQNEAQ (reference sequence). The CDR3 has 14 amino acids. The ends were cut back, 5 bases at V and 1 base at J, with 11 bases in the middle. The CDR3 loop reads CASSPQGGNTEAFF. The CDR3 nucleotides are TGTGCCAGCAGCCCACAGGGCGGGAACACTGAAGCTTTCTTT.

This clone was seen only a few times. The chain carries TRBV4-2 and TRBJ2-2; TRBD1 matches 7 bases. CDR1 and CDR2 (germline): LGHNA, YNFKEQ. The CDR3 has 15 amino acids. With V trimmed by 4 bases and J by 1 base, 3 bases remained unmatched. The CDR3 sequence: CASSLGQLNTGELFF. Written as DNA, the CDR3 is TGTGCCAGCAGCCTGGGACAGCTGAACACCGGGGAGCTGTTTTTT.

This clone appeared once. CDR3 amino acids: CASSLATGSWMYGYTF. The CDR3 region has the DNA TGTGCCAGCAGCTTAGCCACAGGGTCCTGGATGTATGGCTACACCTTC. This sequence joins TRBV11-2 and TRBJ1-2; possible D gene TRBD1, 6 bases. Per germline, CDR1 SGHAT and CDR2 FQNNGV. The V end was cut by 1 base, the J end by 5 bases, with 17 bases between. This CDR3 has 16 residues.

The J gene is TRBJ2-3, the V gene TRBV4-1, with D possibly matching TRBD1 (6 bases). Germline CDR1 is MGHRA and CDR2 is YSYEKL. V was shortened by 4 bases and J by 6 bases, with 20 bases between the two germline ends. The CDR3 runs to 16 residues. CDR3 loop: CASSLGTPVRADTQYF. The CDR3 bases are TGCGCCAGCAGCCTCGGGACACCAGTTCGGGCGGATACGCAGTATTTT.

The chain couples TRBV5-1 to TRBJ2-5, with D hard to call. This CDR3 contains 13 residues. V lost 0 bases, J lost 5 bases, and 8 bases lay in between. Germline V lookup: CDR1 SGHRS, CDR2 YFSETQ. The CDR3 region has the DNA TGCGCCAGCAGCTTGGTTGAGTGGGAGACCCAGTACTTC. Residues: CASSLVEWETQYF.

This chain joins TRBV19 and TRBJ1-2; D is undetermined. With 3 bases removed from V and 8 bases from J, the gap between germline ends came to 10 bases. There are 12 residues in the CDR3. Germline V gene data show CDR1 as LNHDA and CDR2 as SQIVND (reference sequence). The DNA for the CDR3 is TGTGCCAGTAGTATTGATTATAAGGGCTACACCTTC. Protein product: CASSIDYKGYTF.

The chain carries TRBV30 and TRBJ2-2, with a weak D call TRBD1 (5 bases). The CDR3 covers 13 residues. From germline, CDR1 is GTSNPN and CDR2 SVGIG (reference sequence). V was shortened by 1 base and J by 7 bases, with 10 bases between the two germline ends. CDR3 coding DNA: TGTGCCTGGAGTGCCTTAGGGGTCGGGGAGCTGTTTTTT. Its protein product is CAWSALGVGELFF.

This clone appeared a single time. The chain carries TRBV30 and TRBJ2-1; D may match TRBD1 or TRBD2 (6 bases each). V dropped 4 bases and J dropped 0 bases, with 16 bases sitting between them. The CDR3 contains 16 residues. CDR1 is GTSNPN, CDR2 SVGIG, per germline (reference sequence). Written as DNA, the CDR3 is TGTGCCTGGAATAGTGGGGGGCCCAGCTCCTACAATGAGCAGTTCTTC. This encodes CAWNSGGPSSYNEQFF.